This T cell receptor beta chain was sequenced for a study of blood T cell repertoires in COVID-19. Study information: The United States, Italy and Spain supplied acute and convalescent COVID-19 samples. From T cells, B-cell-depleted T cells, or PBMCs came the material, which was cDNA or gDNA.

Per the study methods: The assay estimated nucleated cells by amplifying reference gene primers. Measured with immunoSEQ multiplex PCR; TCRdb has only the in-frame clones, and not every one. Clone size and V and J calls were adopted from that table, with D and trimming inferred from the DNA. The sample lists about 240,000 clones, 80% to 85% occurring once. Looked up from germline, CDR1 is MNHEY and CDR2 is SVGAGI. The CDR3 length is 14 residues. The trim removed 8 bases at V and 4 bases at J, leaving 6 bases unmatched. This rearrangement joins TRBV6-5 to TRBJ2-3, with 10 nucleotides matching TRBD1. Input material: peripheral blood. The source of this sequence is a woman aged 60-70 years with active or convalescent COVID-19. This CDR3 is CASVDRGRADTQYF. The CDR3 DNA is TGTGCCAGCGTAGACAGGGGGCGCGCAGATACGCAGTATTTT.